What follows are 20 T cell receptor beta chains derived from one specimen sequenced in a study of long-term antiretroviral therapy in people with HIV. Sequencing relied on immunoSEQ assay v3.0, run at survey level. TCRdb keeps only in-frame clones here, not all; method: immunoSEQ multiplex PCR. The sample consists of about 7,100 clones, around 85% of them appearing once. The source material was unsorted PBMCs, sampled 1.1 years after starting antiretroviral therapy. The origin of the receptors is a man aged 35-49 years with HIV.

This clone came up a few times. V usage is TRBV2 and J usage is TRBJ2-7; 7 nucleotides line up with TRBD2. Per the germline V gene, CDR1 is SNHLY and CDR2 is FYNNEI. V shed 5 bases, J shed 7 bases, and the junction held 8 bases outside the gene matches. CDR3 length: 13 residues. The CDR3 nucleotides are TGTGCCAGCAGTTCCGGGGAGGGGCGGGAGCAGTACTTC. It yields the protein CASSSGEGREQYF.

This chain joins TRBV5-8 and TRBJ2-7, with TRBD1 matching 10 bases. This CDR3 contains 14 residues. The germline V gene has CDR1 SGHTS and CDR2 YDEGEE. V lost 4 bases and J lost 2; bases outside the gene matches: 3. CDR3 loop: CASSHGQGAYEQYF. CDR3 DNA sequence: TGTGCCAGCAGCCATGGACAGGGGGCCTACGAGCAGTACTTC.

The V and J genes are TRBV7-9 and TRBJ1-2, with D possibly TRBD1 on 5 matching bases. This CDR3 has 15 residues. Germline-derived CDR1 and CDR2 are SEHNR and FQNEAQ (reference sequence). Trimming took 3 bases from V and 1 from J, leaving 12 bases between them. CDR3 sequence (DNA): TGTGCCAGCAGCTTGGGTGCAGGGAGTAACTATGGCTACACCTTC. Translated, it gives CASSLGAGSNYGYTF.

The chain recombines TRBV19 with TRBJ2-7; 8 bases line up with TRBD1. Losses at the gene ends were 5 bases for V and 5 bases for J; bases not matched to a gene: 11. The CDR3 has 15 residues. The germline gives CDR1 LNHDA, CDR2 SQIVND (reference sequence). The CDR3 loop reads CASSRDRGIRDEQYF. The DNA of the CDR3 is TGTGCCAGTAGTCGTGACAGGGGTATTAGGGACGAGCAGTACTTC. The full variable domain, with the rest looked up from reference TRBV19 and TRBJ2-7, is DGGITQSPKYLFRKEGQNVTLSCEQNLNHDAMYWYRQDPGQGLRLIYYSQIVNDFQKGDIAEGYSVSREKKESFPLTVTSAQKNPTAFYLCASSRDRGIRDEQYFGPGTRLTVT.

In its sample, this clone ranks as medium-sized. This chain uses TRBV5-8 with TRBJ2-2, with D tentatively TRBD1 or TRBD2 (5 bases each). The CDR3 has 16 residues. V was trimmed by 2 bases and J by 1 base, leaving 12 bases between them. Germline CDR1 is SGHTS and CDR2 is YDEGEE. The chain's CDR3 is CASSLKGRENTGELFF. The DNA of the CDR3 is TGTGCCAGCAGCTTAAAGGGACGGGAGAACACCGGGGAGCTGTTTTTT.

This rearrangement joins TRBV5-1 to TRBJ1-1, with D tentatively TRBD1 (6 bases). Deletions cut 4 bases from V and 8 bases from J, with 12 bases between. The CDR3 is made up of 12 amino acids. Per the germline V gene, CDR1 is SGHRS and CDR2 is YFSETQ. In nucleotides, the CDR3 is TGCGCCAGCAGCCTACAGGGTGAAGAAGCTTTCTTT. Protein product: CASSLQGEEAFF.

The chain employs TRBV5-5 and TRBJ1-1; D gene ambiguous. CDR3 size: 14 residues. Deletions cut 0 bases from V and 4 bases from J, with 10 bases between. CDR1 and CDR2 from the germline V gene are SGHKS and YYEKEE (reference sequence). CDR3 bases: TGTGCCAGCAGCTTGGTTGGGAGGGCCACTGAAGCTTTCTTT. It yields the protein CASSLVGRATEAFF.

The CDR3 DNA sequence: TGTGCCAGCAGCTTGTCGGGTGGAGGACAGCCCCAGCATTTT. Protein: CASSLSGGGQPQHF. The V gene is TRBV5-4, the J gene TRBJ1-5; no definite D call. V was cut by 1 base and J by 7 bases, with 12 bases left in between. Per germline, CDR1 SGHNT and CDR2 YYREEE (reference sequence). This CDR3 comprises 14 residues.

The chain is built from TRBV5-5 and TRBJ2-7; TRBD1 agrees at 8 bases. Germline V lookup: CDR1 SGHKS, CDR2 YYEKEE (reference sequence). V shed 4 bases, J shed 4 bases, and the junction held 10 bases outside the gene matches. The length of the CDR3 is 15 residues. CDR3 region: CASSNLQGGSYEQYF. The CDR3 DNA is TGTGCCAGCAGCAACCTACAGGGGGGTTCATACGAGCAGTACTTC.

For this clone: Mismatch with germline at one junction end may stem from a read error. The V and J genes are TRBV7-9 and TRBJ2-5; possible D gene TRBD2, 6 bases. Per the germline V gene, CDR1 is SEHNR and CDR2 is FQNEAQ (reference sequence). This CDR3 has 14 amino acids. The CDR3 loop is CASSPMEGQGTQYF. The CDR3 DNA sequence: TGTGCCAGCAGCCCGATGGAGGGGCAAGGGACCCAGTACTTC.

The rearrangement links TRBV2 to TRBJ2-1; 7 bases line up with TRBD2. Unmatched junction bases numbered 9, after V lost 9 bases and J lost 7 bases. The CDR3 consists of 13 residues. In germline, CDR1 is SNHLY, CDR2 FYNNEI. CDR3 DNA: TGTGCCAGAACCAGCGGGGTCAGGAATGAGCAGTTCTTC. Protein: CARTSGVRNEQFF.

This chain uses TRBV5-1 with TRBJ2-5; D could derive from TRBD1 or TRBD2 (5 bases each). The J call could be wrong; TRBJ2-7 is a better fit for the DNA end. The CDR3 totals 15 residues. From germline, CDR1 is SGHRS and CDR2 YFSETQ. The CDR3 protein is CASSSGTLSSYEQYF. CDR3 nucleotides: TGCGCCAGCAGCTCCGGGACCCTTAGCTCCTACGAGCAGTACTTC.

The CDR3 nucleotides read TGTGCCAGCAGTTCTACGGGGCTATCCTACGAGCAGTACTTC. Protein sequence: CASSSTGLSYEQYF. This rearrangement joins TRBV27 to TRBJ2-7; either TRBD1 or TRBD2 may supply D (5 bases each). Germline CDR1 reads MNHEY; CDR2 reads SMNVEV (reference sequence). CDR3 length: 14 residues. The V end lost 4 bases, the J end lost 1 base, and 11 bases lay between the germline ends.

This rearrangement joins TRBV18 to TRBJ1-1; 11 bases fit TRBD1. V shed 3 bases and J 8 bases; nucleotides not matched to a gene: 8. Germline assignment: CDR1 KGHSH and CDR2 LQKENI. This CDR3 is built from 15 residues. The CDR3: CASSPDRGREKEAFF. The CDR3 region has the DNA TGTGCCAGCTCACCGGACAGGGGGCGAGAGAAAGAAGCTTTCTTT.

This rearrangement joins TRBV18 to TRBJ1-4; D is possibly TRBD1 (5 bases). V shed 6 bases and J shed 2 bases, with 10 bases lying between them. The CDR3 is made up of 14 amino acids. CDR1 and CDR2 from the germline V gene are KGHSH and LQKENI. The CDR3 loop reads CASSLRQTNEKLFF. The CDR3 DNA sequence: TGTGCCAGCTCTCTACGACAGACTAATGAAAAACTGTTTTTT. Full variable domain (remainder filled in from reference TRBV18 and TRBJ1-4): NAGVMQNPRHLVRRRGQEARLRCSPMKGHSHVYWYRQLPEEGLKFMVYLQKENIIDESGMPKERFSAEFPKEGPSILRIQQVVRGDSAAYFCASSLRQTNEKLFFGSGTQLSVL.

V is TRBV13 and J is TRBJ1-2; 7 nucleotides line up with TRBD1. The CDR3 has 15 amino acids. V lost 4 bases to trimming and J lost 1 base; unmatched junction nucleotides: 6. The germline CDR1 and CDR2 sequences are PRHDT and FYEKMQ (reference sequence). The CDR3 bases are TGTGCCAGCAGCTCCTGGGACAGCTTTAACTATGGCTACACCTTC. Translating gives CASSSWDSFNYGYTF.

The V gene is TRBV27, the J gene TRBJ2-7; 9 bases are a match to TRBD2. CDR1 MNHEY and CDR2 SMNVEV come from the germline V gene (reference sequence). Trimming cost V 2 bases and J 4 bases; bases outside gene matches: 6. The CDR3 is made up of 15 amino acids. The CDR3 loop reads CASSLRPSGDYEQYF. Here the CDR3 DNA reads TGTGCCAGCAGTTTAAGGCCTAGCGGGGATTACGAGCAGTACTTC.

This clone was found a few times. V and J are TRBV29-1 and TRBJ1-1, with a tentative D call TRBD1 (5 bases). Germline-derived CDR1 and CDR2 are SQVTM and ANQGSEA. Trimming took off 6 bases at V and 12 bases at J, with 17 bases between the two ends. The CDR3 has 11 amino acids. This chain's CDR3 is CSVPRGPRSFF. In DNA form, the CDR3 reads TGCAGCGTCCCACGGGGACCTCGATCTTTCTTT.

This clone was counted only a few times. The gene calls are TRBV19 and TRBJ1-5, with D unresolved. Deletions cut 6 bases from V and 6 bases from J, with 12 bases between. Germline V gene data show CDR1 as LNHDA and CDR2 as SQIVND (reference sequence). The CDR3 extends over 13 amino acids. CDR3 residues: CASSDSTVQPQHF. CDR3 coding DNA: TGTGCCAGTAGCGACTCCACAGTTCAGCCCCAGCATTTT. The full variable domain, completed using reference TRBV19 and TRBJ1-5, is DGGITQSPKYLFRKEGQNVTLSCEQNLNHDAMYWYRQDPGQGLRLIYYSQIVNDFQKGDIAEGYSVSREKKESFPLTVTSAQKNPTAFYLCASSDSTVQPQHFGDGTRLSIL.

The chain carries TRBV4-1 and TRBJ2-3; D gene unclear. Trimming left V 4 bases short and J 1 base short, with 15 bases between. The CDR3 totals 16 residues. CDR1 is MGHRA and CDR2 is YSYEKL in the germline V gene. The CDR3 protein is CASSLRAITGTDTQYF. The CDR3 DNA reads as TGCGCCAGCAGCCTAAGGGCCATTACAGGCACAGATACGCAGTATTTT.